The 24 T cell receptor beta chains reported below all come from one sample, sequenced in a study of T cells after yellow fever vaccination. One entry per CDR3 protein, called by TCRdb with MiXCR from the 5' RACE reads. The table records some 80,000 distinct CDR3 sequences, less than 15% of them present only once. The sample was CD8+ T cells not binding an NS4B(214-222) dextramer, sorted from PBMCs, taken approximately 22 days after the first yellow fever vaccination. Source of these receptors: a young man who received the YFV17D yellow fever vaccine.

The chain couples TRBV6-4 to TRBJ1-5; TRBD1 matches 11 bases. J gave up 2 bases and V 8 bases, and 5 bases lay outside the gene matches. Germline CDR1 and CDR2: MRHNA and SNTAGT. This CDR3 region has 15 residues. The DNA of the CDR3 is TGTGCCAGCGGTTGGACAGGGGGCTGCAATCAGCCCCAGCATTTT. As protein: CASGWTGGCNQPQHF.

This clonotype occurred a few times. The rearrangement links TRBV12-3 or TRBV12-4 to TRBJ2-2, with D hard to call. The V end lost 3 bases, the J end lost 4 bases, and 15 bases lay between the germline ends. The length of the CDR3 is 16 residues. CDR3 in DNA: TGTGCCAGCAGTTTCCGACCCCTCGACGGCACCGGGGAGCTGTTTTTT. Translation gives CASSFRPLDGTGELFF.

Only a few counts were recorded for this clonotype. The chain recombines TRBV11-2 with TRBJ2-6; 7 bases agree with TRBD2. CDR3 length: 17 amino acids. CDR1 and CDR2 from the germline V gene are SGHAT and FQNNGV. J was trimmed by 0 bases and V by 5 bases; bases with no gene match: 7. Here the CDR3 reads CASSLPSGDSGANVLTF. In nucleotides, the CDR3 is TGTGCCAGCAGCCTTCCTAGCGGCGACTCTGGGGCCAACGTCCTGACTTTC.

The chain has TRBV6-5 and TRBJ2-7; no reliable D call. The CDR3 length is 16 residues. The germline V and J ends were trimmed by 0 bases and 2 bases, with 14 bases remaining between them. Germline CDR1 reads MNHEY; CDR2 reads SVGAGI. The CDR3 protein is CASSYSQSGLAYEQYF. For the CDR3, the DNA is TGTGCCAGCAGTTACTCTCAGTCCGGGTTGGCCTACGAGCAGTACTTC.

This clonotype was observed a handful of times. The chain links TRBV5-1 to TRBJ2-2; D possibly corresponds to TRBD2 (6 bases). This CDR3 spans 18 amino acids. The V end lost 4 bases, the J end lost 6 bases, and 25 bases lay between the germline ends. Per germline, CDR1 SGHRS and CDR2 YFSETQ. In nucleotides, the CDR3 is TGCGCCAGCAGCCCGACCGGGGGAATTCATGATTTCGCCGGGGAGCTGTTTTTT. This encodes CASSPTGGIHDFAGELFF. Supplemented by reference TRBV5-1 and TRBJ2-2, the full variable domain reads KAGVTQTPRYLIKTRGQQVTLSCSPISGHRSVSWYQQTPGQGLQFLFEYFSETQRNKGNFPGRFSGRQFSNSRSEMNVSTLELGDSALYLCASSPTGGIHDFAGELFFGEGSRLTVL.

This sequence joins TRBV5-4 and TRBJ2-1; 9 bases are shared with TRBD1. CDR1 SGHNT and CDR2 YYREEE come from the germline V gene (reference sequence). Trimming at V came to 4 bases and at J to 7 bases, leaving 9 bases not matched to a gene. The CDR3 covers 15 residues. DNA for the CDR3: TGTGCCAGCAGCAGGACCGGGACAGGGACGAATGAGCAGTTCTTC. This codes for CASSRTGTGTNEQFF.

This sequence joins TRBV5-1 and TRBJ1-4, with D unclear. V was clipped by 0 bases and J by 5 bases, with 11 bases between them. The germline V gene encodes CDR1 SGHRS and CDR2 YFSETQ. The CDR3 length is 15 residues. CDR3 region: CASSLALMENEKLFF. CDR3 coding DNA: TGCGCCAGCAGCTTGGCCTTAATGGAGAATGAAAAACTGTTTTTT.

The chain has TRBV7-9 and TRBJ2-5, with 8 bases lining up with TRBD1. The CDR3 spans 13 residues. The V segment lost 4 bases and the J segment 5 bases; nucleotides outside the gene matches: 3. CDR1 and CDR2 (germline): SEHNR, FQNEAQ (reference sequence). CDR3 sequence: CASSSRTGETQYF. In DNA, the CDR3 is TGTGCCAGCAGCTCGCGGACAGGGGAGACCCAGTACTTC.

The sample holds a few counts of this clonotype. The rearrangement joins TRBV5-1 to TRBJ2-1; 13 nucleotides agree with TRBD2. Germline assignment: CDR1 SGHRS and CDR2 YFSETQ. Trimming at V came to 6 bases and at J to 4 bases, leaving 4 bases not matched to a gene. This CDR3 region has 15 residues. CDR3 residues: CASTPGLAGYNEQFF. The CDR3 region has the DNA TGCGCCAGCACCCCGGGACTAGCGGGGTACAATGAGCAGTTCTTC.

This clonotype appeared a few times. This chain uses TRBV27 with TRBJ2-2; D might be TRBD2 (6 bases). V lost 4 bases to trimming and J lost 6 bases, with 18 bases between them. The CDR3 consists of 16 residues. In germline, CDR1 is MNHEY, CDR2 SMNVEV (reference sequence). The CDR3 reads CASSSWRGLLSGELFF. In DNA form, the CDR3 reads TGTGCCAGCAGTTCCTGGCGGGGTTTGCTATCCGGGGAGCTGTTTTTT.

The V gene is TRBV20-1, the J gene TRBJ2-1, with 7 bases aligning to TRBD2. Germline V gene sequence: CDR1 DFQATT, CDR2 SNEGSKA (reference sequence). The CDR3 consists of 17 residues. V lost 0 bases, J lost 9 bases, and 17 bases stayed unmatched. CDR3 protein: CSARDERWGGYIGEQFF. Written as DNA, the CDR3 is TGCAGTGCTAGAGACGAGAGGTGGGGGGGTTACATTGGTGAGCAGTTCTTC.

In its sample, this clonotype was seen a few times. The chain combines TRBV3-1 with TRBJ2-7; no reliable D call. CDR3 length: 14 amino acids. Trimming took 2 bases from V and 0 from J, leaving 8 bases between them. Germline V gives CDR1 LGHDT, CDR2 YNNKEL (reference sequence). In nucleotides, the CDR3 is TGTGCCAGCAGCCAAAGGCTGAGCTCCTACGAGCAGTACTTC. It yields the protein CASSQRLSSYEQYF.

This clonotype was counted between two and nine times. The CDR3 nucleotides read TGTGCCAGCAGAGAACACAATGAGCAGTTCTTC. This translates into CASREHNEQFF. The chain carries TRBV7-6 and TRBJ2-1; D remains unclear. Germline assignment: CDR1 SGHVS and CDR2 FNYEAQ. This CDR3 has 11 residues. V was shortened by 6 bases and J by 5 bases, with 5 bases between the two germline ends.

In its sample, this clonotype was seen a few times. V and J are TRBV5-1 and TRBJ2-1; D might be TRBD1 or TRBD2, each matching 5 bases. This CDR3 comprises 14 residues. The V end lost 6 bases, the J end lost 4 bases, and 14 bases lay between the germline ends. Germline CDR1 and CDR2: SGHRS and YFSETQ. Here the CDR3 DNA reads TGCGCCAGCACCCAGACGAGGGGATACAATGAGCAGTTCTTC. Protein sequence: CASTQTRGYNEQFF.

This CDR3 is CASSLGQGGTGELFF. The DNA for the CDR3 is TGTGCCAGCAGCCTCGGACAGGGGGGAACCGGGGAGCTGTTTTTT. The genes are TRBV7-6 and TRBJ2-2; 10 bases match TRBD1. This CDR3 has 15 residues. The germline CDR1 and CDR2 sequences are SGHVS and FNYEAQ. V was clipped by 5 bases and J by 5 bases; unmatched bases: 5. The entire variable domain, with the rest obtained from reference TRBV7-6 and TRBJ2-2, is as follows: GAGVSQSPRYKVTKRGQDVALRCDPISGHVSLYWYRQALGQGPEFLTYFNYEAQQDKSGLPNDRFSAERPEGSISTLTIQRTEQRDSAMYRCASSLGQGGTGELFFGEGSRLTVL.

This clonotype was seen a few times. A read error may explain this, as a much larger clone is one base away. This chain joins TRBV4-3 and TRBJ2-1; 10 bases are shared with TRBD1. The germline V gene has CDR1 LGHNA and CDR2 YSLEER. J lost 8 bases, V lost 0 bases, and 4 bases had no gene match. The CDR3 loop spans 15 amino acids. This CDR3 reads CASSQEGQGRDEQFF. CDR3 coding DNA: TGCGCCAGCAGCCAAGAGGGACAGGGGCGGGATGAGCAGTTCTTC.

As DNA, the CDR3 is TGCGCCAGCAGCCAAGATCAGGCAGGGAACTATGGCTACACCTTC. As protein: CASSQDQAGNYGYTF. The J gene is TRBJ1-2, the V gene TRBV4-3; weak D call: TRBD1 (5 bases). CDR1 and CDR2 (germline): LGHNA, YSLEER. The ends were cut back, 0 bases at V and 2 bases at J, with 10 bases in the middle. The CDR3 covers 15 residues.

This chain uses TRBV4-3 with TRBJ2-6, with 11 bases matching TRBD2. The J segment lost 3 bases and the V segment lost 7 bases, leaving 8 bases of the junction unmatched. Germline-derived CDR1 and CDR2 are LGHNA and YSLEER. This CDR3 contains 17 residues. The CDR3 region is CASTNLAGGDGANVLTF. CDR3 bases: TGCGCCAGCACTAACCTAGCGGGGGGCGATGGGGCCAACGTCCTGACTTTC.

CDR3 residues: CASSPTGQGNYGYTF. The CDR3 nucleotides are TGTGCCAGCAGCCCTACCGGACAGGGGAACTATGGCTACACCTTC. The genes are TRBV7-9 and TRBJ1-2; 9 nucleotides match TRBD1. CDR1 is SEHNR, CDR2 FQNEAQ, per germline (reference sequence). The CDR3 is made up of 15 amino acids. Losses at the gene ends were 5 bases for V and 2 bases for J; bases not matched to a gene: 6.

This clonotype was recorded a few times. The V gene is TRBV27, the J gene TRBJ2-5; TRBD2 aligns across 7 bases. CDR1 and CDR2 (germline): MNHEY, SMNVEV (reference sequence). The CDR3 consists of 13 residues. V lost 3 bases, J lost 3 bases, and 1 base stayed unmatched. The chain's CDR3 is CASSFRGEETQYF. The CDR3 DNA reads TGTGCCAGCAGTTTTCGGGGGGAAGAGACCCAGTACTTC.

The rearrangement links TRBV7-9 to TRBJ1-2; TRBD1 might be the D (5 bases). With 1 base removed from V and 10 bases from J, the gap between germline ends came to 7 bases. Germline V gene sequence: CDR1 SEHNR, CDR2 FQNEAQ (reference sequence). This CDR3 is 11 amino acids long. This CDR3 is CASSLGGDYTF. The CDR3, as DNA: TGTGCCAGCAGCTTAGGGGGGGACTACACCTTC.

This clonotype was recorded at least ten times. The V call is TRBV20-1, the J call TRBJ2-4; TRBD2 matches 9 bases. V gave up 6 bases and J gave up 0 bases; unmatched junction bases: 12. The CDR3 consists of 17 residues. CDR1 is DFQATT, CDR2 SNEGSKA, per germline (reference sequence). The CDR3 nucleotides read TGCAGTGCCCCAATGGGGCTAGCGGGATTAGCCAAAAACATTCAGTACTTC. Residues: CSAPMGLAGLAKNIQYF.

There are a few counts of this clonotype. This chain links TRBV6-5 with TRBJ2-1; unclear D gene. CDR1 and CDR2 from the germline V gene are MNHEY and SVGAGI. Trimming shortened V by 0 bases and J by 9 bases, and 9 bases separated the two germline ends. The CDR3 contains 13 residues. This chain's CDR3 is CASSYSGFGEQFF. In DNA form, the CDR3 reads TGTGCCAGCAGTTACTCAGGGTTCGGTGAGCAGTTCTTC.

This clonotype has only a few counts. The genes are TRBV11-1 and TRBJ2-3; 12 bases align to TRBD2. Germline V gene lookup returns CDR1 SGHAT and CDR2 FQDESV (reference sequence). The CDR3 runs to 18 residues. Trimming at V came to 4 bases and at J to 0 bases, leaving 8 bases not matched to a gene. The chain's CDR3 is CASSSLAGGPPSTDTQYF. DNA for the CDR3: TGTGCCAGCAGCTCCCTAGCGGGGGGGCCCCCTAGCACAGATACGCAGTATTTT.